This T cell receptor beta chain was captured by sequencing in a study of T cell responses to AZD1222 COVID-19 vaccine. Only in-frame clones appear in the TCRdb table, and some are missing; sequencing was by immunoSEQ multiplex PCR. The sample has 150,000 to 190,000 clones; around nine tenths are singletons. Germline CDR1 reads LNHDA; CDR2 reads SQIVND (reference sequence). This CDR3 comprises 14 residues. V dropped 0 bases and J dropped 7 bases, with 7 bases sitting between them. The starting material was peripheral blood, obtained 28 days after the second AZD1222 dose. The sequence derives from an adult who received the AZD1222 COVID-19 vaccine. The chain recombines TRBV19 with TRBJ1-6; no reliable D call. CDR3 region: CASSIDLGNSPLHF. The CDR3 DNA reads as TGTGCCAGTAGTATAGATCTCGGAAATTCACCCCTCCACTTT.